This T cell receptor (beta chain) was found in a study of blood T cell repertoires in COVID-19. Study context: COVID-19 samples from acute and convalescent phases originated in the United States, Italy and Spain. T cells, B-cell-depleted T cells, or PBMCs supplied cDNA or gDNA.

Sequenced by immunoSEQ multiplex PCR; TCRdb stores in-frame clones only, minus some. The sample includes approximately 160,000 clones, 90% of them seen just once. The TCR comes from a man between 60 and 75 years old with active or convalescent COVID-19. The sequenced sample was peripheral blood.

The CDR3 reads CASSPTGKQYF. Written as DNA, the CDR3 is TGTGCCAGCAGCCCAACAGGGAAGCAGTACTTC. The chain has TRBV11-2 and TRBJ2-7; D is perhaps TRBD1 (6 bases). V lost 5 bases and J 8 bases, leaving 10 bases between the germline ends. The CDR3 runs to 11 residues. Germline V gene sequence: CDR1 SGHAT, CDR2 FQNNGV.